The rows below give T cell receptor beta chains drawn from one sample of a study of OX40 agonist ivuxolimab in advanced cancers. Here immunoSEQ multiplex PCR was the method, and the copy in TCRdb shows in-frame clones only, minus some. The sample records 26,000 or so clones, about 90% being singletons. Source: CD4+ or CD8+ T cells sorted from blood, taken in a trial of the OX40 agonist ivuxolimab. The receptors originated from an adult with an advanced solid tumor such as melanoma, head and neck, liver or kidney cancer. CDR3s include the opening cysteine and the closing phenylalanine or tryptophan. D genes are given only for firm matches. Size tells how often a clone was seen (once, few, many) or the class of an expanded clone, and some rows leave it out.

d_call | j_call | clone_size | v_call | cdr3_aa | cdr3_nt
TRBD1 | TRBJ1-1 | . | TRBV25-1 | CASITGTGRRTEAFF | TGTGCCAGCATTACAGGGACAGGGAGGCGCACTGAAGCTTTCTTT
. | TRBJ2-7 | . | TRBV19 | CASSMSRGFSYEQYF | TGTGCCAGTAGTATGAGCAGGGGATTTTCCTACGAGCAGTACTTC
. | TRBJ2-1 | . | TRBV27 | CASSLVIGSPFIYDEQFF | TGTGCCAGCAGTCTTGTGATTGGTTCCCCCTTTATCTACGATGAGCAGTTCTTC
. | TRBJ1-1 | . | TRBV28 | CASSRRGTGGQAFF | TGTGCCAGCAGTCGCCGGGGGACCGGAGGCCAAGCTTTCTTT
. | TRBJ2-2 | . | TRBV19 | CASSMGVGIGATGELFF | TGTGCCAGTAGTATGGGTGTAGGAATCGGGGCAACCGGGGAGCTGTTTTTT
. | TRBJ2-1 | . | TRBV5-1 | CASSLFSGYNEQFF | TGCGCCAGCAGCTTGTTTTCGGGTTACAATGAGCAGTTCTTC
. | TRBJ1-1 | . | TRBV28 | CASSFGLNTEAFF | TGTGCCAGCAGTTTCGGGTTGAACACTGAAGCTTTCTTT
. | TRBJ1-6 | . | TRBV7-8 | CASSQGPGSSYNSPLHF | TGTGCCAGCAGCCAAGGGCCGGGGAGCTCCTATAATTCACCCCTCCACTTT
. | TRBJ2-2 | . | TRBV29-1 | CSVPGDTGELFF | TGCAGCGTGCCAGGGGACACCGGGGAGCTGTTTTTT
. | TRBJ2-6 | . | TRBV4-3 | CASSQDSGAGANVLTF | TGCGCCAGCAGCCAAGATTCGGGGGCCGGGGCCAACGTCCTGACTTTC
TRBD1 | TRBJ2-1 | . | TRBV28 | CASSMGTVTLGNNEQFF | TGTGCCAGCAGTATGGGGACAGTTACTCTCGGAAACAATGAGCAGTTCTTC
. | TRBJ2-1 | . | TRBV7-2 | CASSFPSTNEQFF | TGTGCCAGCAGCTTCCCTAGCACGAATGAGCAGTTCTTC
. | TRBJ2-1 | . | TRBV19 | CASSISGGPLYNEQFF | TGTGCCAGTAGTATTTCCGGCGGCCCTCTCTACAATGAGCAGTTCTTC
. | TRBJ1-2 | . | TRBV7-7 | CASSPIPEANYGYTF | TGTGCCAGCAGCCCTATTCCGGAAGCTAACTATGGCTACACCTTC
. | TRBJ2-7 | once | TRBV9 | CASSVRGGSYEQYF | TGTGCCAGCAGCGTACGAGGGGGCTCCTACGAGCAGTACTTC
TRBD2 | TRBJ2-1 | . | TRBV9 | CASSEISGSDEQFF | TGTGCCAGCAGCGAAATTAGCGGGTCCGATGAGCAGTTCTTC
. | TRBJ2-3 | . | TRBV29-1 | CSVVLIGNTQYF | TGCAGCGTTGTTCTAATAGGGAATACGCAGTATTTT
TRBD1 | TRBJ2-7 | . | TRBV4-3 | CASSQSTGVYEQYF | TGCGCCAGCAGCCAGAGCACAGGGGTCTACGAGCAGTACTTC
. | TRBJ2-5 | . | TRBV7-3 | CASSPWTEETQYF | TGTGCCAGCAGCCCCTGGACTGAGGAGACCCAGTACTTC
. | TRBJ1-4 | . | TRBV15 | CATSRARDGGGKLFF | TGTGCCACCAGCAGGGCCCGGGACGGTGGGGGAAAACTGTTTTTT
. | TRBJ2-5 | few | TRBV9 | CASSVGFQETQYF | TGTGCCAGCAGCGTAGGGTTCCAAGAGACCCAGTACTTC
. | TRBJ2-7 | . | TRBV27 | CASSSGIRSYEQYF | TGTGCCAGCAGTTCTGGTATAAGGTCCTACGAGCAGTACTTC
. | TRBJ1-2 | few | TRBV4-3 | CASSQDLSPTYGYTF | TGCGCCAGCAGCCAAGATCTATCCCCAACCTATGGCTACACCTTC
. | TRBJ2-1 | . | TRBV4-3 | CASSQDPGVGYNEQFF | TGCGCCAGCAGCCAAGACCCCGGGGTTGGCTACAATGAGCAGTTCTTC
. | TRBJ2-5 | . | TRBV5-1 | CASSLAPGKETQYF | TGCGCCAGCAGCTTGGCCCCAGGGAAAGAGACCCAGTACTTC
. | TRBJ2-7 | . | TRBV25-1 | CASSDTGTYEQYF | TGTGCCAGCAGTGACACAGGGACCTACGAGCAGTACTTC
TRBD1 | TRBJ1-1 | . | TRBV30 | CAWKGRTGRTEAFF | TGTGCCTGGAAAGGAAGGACAGGGAGGACTGAAGCTTTCTTT
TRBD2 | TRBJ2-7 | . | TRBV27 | CASSWSGRTSEQYF | TGTGCCAGCAGTTGGAGCGGGAGGACGAGTGAGCAGTACTTC
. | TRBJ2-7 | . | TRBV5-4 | CASSLGGPGVEQYF | TGTGCCAGCAGCTTGGGTGGTCCGGGGGTCGAGCAGTACTTC
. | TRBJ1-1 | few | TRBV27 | CASSLNQFLEAFF | TGTGCCAGCAGTTTGAATCAGTTCTTGGAAGCTTTCTTT
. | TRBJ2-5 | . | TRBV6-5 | CASTDPNLETQYF | TGTGCCAGCACCGATCCAAACCTCGAGACCCAGTACTTC
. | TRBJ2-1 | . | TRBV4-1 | CASSQALNEQFF | TGCGCCAGCAGCCAAGCACTCAATGAGCAGTTCTTC
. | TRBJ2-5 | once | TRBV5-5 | CASSFHRDGQETQYF | TGTGCCAGCAGCTTCCACAGGGACGGGCAAGAGACCCAGTACTTC
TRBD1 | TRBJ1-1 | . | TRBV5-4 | CASSSGTGEAFF | TGTGCCAGCAGCTCGGGGACAGGGGAAGCTTTCTTT
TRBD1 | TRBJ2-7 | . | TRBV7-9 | CASSFVTGMIHEQYF | TGTGCCAGCAGCTTCGTGACAGGGATGATCCACGAGCAGTACTTC
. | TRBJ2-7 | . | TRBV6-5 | CASSYNVGYEQYF | TGTGCCAGCAGTTACAACGTGGGATACGAGCAGTACTTC
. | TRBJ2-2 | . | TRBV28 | CASSLLSQDTGELFF | TGTGCCAGCAGTTTGCTAAGCCAGGACACCGGGGAGCTGTTTTTT
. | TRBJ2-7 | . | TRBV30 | CAWSFTSPYEQYF | TGTGCCTGGAGTTTTACGTCCCCCTACGAGCAGTACTTC
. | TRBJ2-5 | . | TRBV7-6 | CASSSTPRFGETQYF | TGTGCCAGCAGCTCGACGCCAAGATTTGGTGAGACCCAGTACTTC
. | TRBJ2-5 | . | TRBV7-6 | CASSLTPMYQETQYF | TGTGCCAGCAGCTTAACACCGATGTACCAAGAGACCCAGTACTTC